Reported below is one T cell receptor (beta chain). Antigen unknown. The sample comes from a study of T cells in localized non-small cell lung cancer. The protocol was immunoSEQ multiplex PCR, while the TCRdb copy is restricted to in-frame clones and leaves out a portion. The sample has nearly 35,000 clones, around nine tenths seen once. Study results and caveats: There was an association of higher blood T cell density with longer overall survival. Paired adjacent lung recovered a median approximately 57 of the top 100 tumor clones. Of the tissues analyzed, uninvolved adjacent lung showed maximal T cell clonality, greater than tumor.

The sequence was obtained from a woman aged 35 to 70 with stage I lung adenocarcinoma. The source material was peripheral blood, sampled before any cancer treatment.

CDR3: CASSPGRGRMNQPQHF. Written as DNA, the CDR3 is TGTGCCAGCAGCCCTGGGAGGGGGCGGATGAATCAGCCCCAGCATTTT. This sequence joins TRBV5-6 and TRBJ1-5, with TRBD1 identical over 7 bases. Germline V CDR1 and CDR2: SGHDT, YYEEEE. The ends lost 4 bases at V and 4 bases at J; junction bases unmatched: 11. The CDR3 totals 16 residues.